This entry lists 22 T cell receptor beta chains sequenced from one sample in a study of shared clonotypes between healthy human individuals. Sequencing used immunoSEQ multiplex PCR; TCRdb keeps in-frame clones, though not all of them. The sample shows under 750,000 clones, around 70% of them seen only once. Sequences were obtained from memory CD4+ T cells sorted from blood. The subset was: CD45RA-negative fraction. Every receptor here comes from a woman aged 25 to 39 in good health.

The chain is built from TRBV19 and TRBJ1-1, with D possibly being TRBD1 (5 bases). The V gene lost 1 base and the J gene lost 0 bases, with 12 bases spanning the gap. CDR1 and CDR2 from the germline V gene are LNHDA and SQIVND (reference sequence). This CDR3 has 16 residues. For the CDR3, the DNA is TGTGCCAGTAGTATAGGGGGGGTAGGGATGAACACTGAAGCTTTCTTT. Residues: CASSIGGVGMNTEAFF.

This clone was recorded many times. The V gene is TRBV5-1, the J gene TRBJ2-1; TRBD1 is a possible D gene (6 bases). V lost 4 bases to trimming and J lost 7 bases, with 12 bases between them. Germline CDR1 reads SGHRS; CDR2 reads YFSETQ. There are 13 residues in the CDR3. The DNA of the CDR3 is TGCGCCAGCAGCAAGAACAGGGAAAATGAGCAGTTCTTC. Protein product: CASSKNRENEQFF.

The chain has TRBV28 and TRBJ2-1; 7 bases map to TRBD2. CDR1 and CDR2 (germline): MDHEN, SYDVKM. The CDR3 has 14 amino acids. J gave up 9 bases and V 4 bases, and 9 bases lay outside the gene matches. The CDR3 region has the DNA TGTGCCAGCAGTTGGGACTATAACGCTCGTGAGCAGTTCTTC. Translating gives CASSWDYNAREQFF.

The table lists this clone with a count of one. The J gene is TRBJ2-7, the V gene TRBV28; 7 nucleotides match TRBD2. Germline CDR1 is MDHEN and CDR2 is SYDVKM. The CDR3 length is 17 residues. V trimming: 3 bases; J trimming: 2 bases; junction bases outside the gene matches: 13. For the CDR3, the DNA is TGTGCCAGCAGTTTGAGGGTCGGCGGGAGTAAGGCCTACGAGCAGTACTTC. It yields the protein CASSLRVGGSKAYEQYF.

This clone was recorded a few times. J is TRBJ1-2 and V is TRBV30; D ambiguous. Germline V gives CDR1 GTSNPN, CDR2 SVGIG (reference sequence). Trimming left V 1 base short and J 4 bases short, with 4 bases between. The CDR3 extends over 11 amino acids. The CDR3 loop is CAWSEAYGYTF. CDR3 DNA sequence: TGTGCCTGGAGTGAAGCCTATGGCTACACCTTC.

The chain uses TRBV5-6 and TRBJ2-6, with unresolved D. Per germline, CDR1 SGHDT and CDR2 YYEEEE. Between the trimmed V and J ends, which lost 1 base and 2 bases, there was a span of 10 bases. This CDR3 region has 16 residues. CDR3 in amino acids: CASSLFTVAGANVLTF. As DNA, the CDR3 is TGTGCCAGCAGCTTGTTTACTGTGGCTGGGGCCAACGTCCTGACTTTC.

The chain is built from TRBV5-1 and TRBJ2-1, with 9 bases matching TRBD1. This CDR3 comprises 16 residues. V gave up 2 bases and J gave up 8 bases; unmatched junction bases: 11. The germline V gene has CDR1 SGHRS and CDR2 YFSETQ. For the CDR3, the DNA is TGCGCCAGCAGCTTCCACCCGGGACAGGGACTCTATGAGCAGTTCTTC. This codes for CASSFHPGQGLYEQFF.

A note on this clone: The sample holds other DNA sequences that translate to the same CDR3. The CDR3 region is CASSSRDSGELFF. In DNA, the CDR3 is TGTGCCAGCAGCTCCCGGGATAGCGGGGAGCTGTTTTTT. This chain joins TRBV7-3 and TRBJ2-2; D is perhaps TRBD2 (5 bases). The CDR3 contains 13 residues. In germline, CDR1 is SGHTA, CDR2 FQGTGA. The germline V and J ends were trimmed by 4 bases and 7 bases, with 10 bases remaining between them.

V usage is TRBV27 and J usage is TRBJ2-2, with D perhaps TRBD1 (5 bases). Trimming took off 7 bases at V and 1 base at J, with 16 bases between the two ends. Germline loops: CDR1 MNHEY, CDR2 SMNVEV (reference sequence). There are 16 residues in the CDR3. DNA of the CDR3: TGTGCCAGCACAAATCACCGGACAAAGAACACCGGGGAGCTGTTTTTT. This gives the protein CASTNHRTKNTGELFF.

This clone has a single count. V and J are TRBV19 and TRBJ2-3; 8 bases align to TRBD1. Germline assignment: CDR1 LNHDA and CDR2 SQIVND (reference sequence). Trimming at V came to 3 bases and at J to 1 base, leaving 6 bases not matched to a gene. The CDR3 consists of 16 residues. CDR3 coding DNA: TGTGCCAGTAGTATCCAAGGGACAGGCCGCACAGATACGCAGTATTTT. It codes for CASSIQGTGRTDTQYF.

V and J are TRBV7-9 and TRBJ1-3; 11 nucleotides match TRBD1. Losses at the gene ends were 5 bases for V and 5 bases for J; bases not matched to a gene: 8. The CDR3 length is 16 residues. CDR1 is SEHNR, CDR2 FQNEAQ, per germline (reference sequence). CDR3 amino acids: CASSQWTGGIRNTIYF. In DNA, the CDR3 is TGTGCCAGCAGCCAATGGACAGGGGGCATTAGAAACACCATATATTTT.

The gene calls are TRBV19 and TRBJ2-2; 7 bases map to TRBD2. This CDR3 region has 17 residues. V lost 1 base and J lost 5; bases outside the gene matches: 10. Per germline, CDR1 LNHDA and CDR2 SQIVND (reference sequence). CDR3 sequence (DNA): TGTGCCAGTAGTATAGCGGTTGCGGGAGCAGGTACCGGGGAGCTGTTTTTT. It codes for CASSIAVAGAGTGELFF.

The V and J genes are TRBV5-4 and TRBJ1-3; TRBD1 aligns across 8 bases. The V and J ends lost 3 bases and 6 bases, in that order; junction bases with no gene match: 5. Germline loops: CDR1 SGHNT, CDR2 YYREEE (reference sequence). CDR3 length: 14 residues. CDR3 sequence: CASSSQGAVNTIYF. CDR3 nucleotide sequence: TGTGCCAGCAGCTCCCAGGGGGCAGTAAACACCATATATTTT.

This rearrangement joins TRBV27 to TRBJ2-1; 10 bases align to TRBD2. This CDR3 comprises 15 residues. Trimming at V came to 7 bases and at J to 7 bases, leaving 10 bases not matched to a gene. In germline, CDR1 is MNHEY, CDR2 SMNVEV (reference sequence). The CDR3 nucleotides read TGTGCCAGCATCGGCCTAGCGGGAGATCCAAATGAGCAGTTCTTC. It translates to CASIGLAGDPNEQFF.

The rearrangement joins TRBV18 to TRBJ1-1; 11 bases agree with TRBD1. Germline assignment: CDR1 KGHSH and CDR2 LQKENI. This CDR3 is built from 16 residues. Trimming at V came to 1 base and at J to 3 bases, leaving 4 bases not matched to a gene. The CDR3 loop is CASSPRTGQGDTEAFF. The CDR3 nucleotides read TGTGCCAGCTCACCACGAACGGGACAGGGGGACACTGAAGCTTTCTTT. Supplemented by reference TRBV18 and TRBJ1-1, the full variable domain reads NAGVMQNPRHLVRRRGQEARLRCSPMKGHSHVYWYRQLPEEGLKFMVYLQKENIIDESGMPKERFSAEFPKEGPSILRIQQVVRGDSAAYFCASSPRTGQGDTEAFFGQGTRLTVV.

This clone was seen only a few times. The gene calls are TRBV18 and TRBJ2-3; D remains unclear. The germline CDR1 and CDR2 sequences are KGHSH and LQKENI. This CDR3 comprises 12 residues. Trimming left V 5 bases short and J 2 bases short, with 5 bases between. CDR3 protein: CASSGDTDTQYF. The CDR3 nucleotides read TGTGCCAGCTCAGGGGACACAGATACGCAGTATTTT.

A word on this clone: The sample has other DNA sequences that encode this CDR3 too. This chain joins TRBV5-1 and TRBJ2-1; 7 bases align to TRBD1. The CDR3 extends over 12 amino acids. V shed 3 bases, J shed 8 bases, and the junction held 2 bases outside the gene matches. Germline loops: CDR1 SGHRS, CDR2 YFSETQ. The CDR3 loop reads CASSSQGYEQFF. CDR3 bases: TGCGCCAGCAGCTCACAGGGGTATGAGCAGTTCTTC.

The chain uses TRBV6-4 and TRBJ2-3, with 7 bases matching TRBD2. This CDR3 has 14 residues. V was clipped by 8 bases and J by 5 bases; unmatched bases: 10. The germline CDR1 and CDR2 sequences are MRHNA and SNTAGT. This CDR3 is CASGETSPKDTQYF. The CDR3 nucleotides read TGTGCCAGCGGGGAGACTAGCCCGAAAGATACGCAGTATTTT.

V usage is TRBV7-3 and J usage is TRBJ2-7, with 7 bases that match TRBD2. From germline, CDR1 is SGHTA and CDR2 FQGTGA. V lost 2 bases, J lost 12 bases, and 7 bases stayed unmatched. This CDR3 has 12 amino acids. Here the CDR3 DNA reads TGTGCCAGCAGCTTATCTAGCGGACACCTGTACTTC. It translates to CASSLSSGHLYF.

The V gene is TRBV5-1, the J gene TRBJ1-1; D perhaps matches TRBD1 (5 bases). This CDR3 comprises 13 residues. V was trimmed by 5 bases and J by 6 bases, leaving 14 bases between them. The germline V gene encodes CDR1 SGHRS and CDR2 YFSETQ. The DNA for the CDR3 is TGCGCCAGCAGGTTAGACAGCTCGGCTGAAGCTTTCTTT. As protein: CASRLDSSAEAFF.

The chain couples TRBV2 to TRBJ2-4; D is perhaps TRBD2 (5 bases). Germline CDR1 reads SNHLY; CDR2 reads FYNNEI. This CDR3 comprises 14 residues. V dropped 8 bases and J dropped 0 bases, with 11 bases sitting between them. The CDR3 region has the DNA TGTGCCAGCGGGGAGACGGTAGCCAAAAACATTCAGTACTTC. Its translation is CASGETVAKNIQYF.

This clone has only one observation. V usage is TRBV27 and J usage is TRBJ2-5, with 7 bases identical to TRBD1. The J call is doubtful: the DNA matches TRBJ2-7 better. Germline loops: CDR1 MNHEY, CDR2 SMNVEV (reference sequence). CDR3 length: 16 amino acids. CDR3 in DNA: TGTGCCAGCAGTTTGAAGGGGGCATATTTCTCCTACGAGCAGTACTTC. Its protein is CASSLKGAYFSYEQYF.